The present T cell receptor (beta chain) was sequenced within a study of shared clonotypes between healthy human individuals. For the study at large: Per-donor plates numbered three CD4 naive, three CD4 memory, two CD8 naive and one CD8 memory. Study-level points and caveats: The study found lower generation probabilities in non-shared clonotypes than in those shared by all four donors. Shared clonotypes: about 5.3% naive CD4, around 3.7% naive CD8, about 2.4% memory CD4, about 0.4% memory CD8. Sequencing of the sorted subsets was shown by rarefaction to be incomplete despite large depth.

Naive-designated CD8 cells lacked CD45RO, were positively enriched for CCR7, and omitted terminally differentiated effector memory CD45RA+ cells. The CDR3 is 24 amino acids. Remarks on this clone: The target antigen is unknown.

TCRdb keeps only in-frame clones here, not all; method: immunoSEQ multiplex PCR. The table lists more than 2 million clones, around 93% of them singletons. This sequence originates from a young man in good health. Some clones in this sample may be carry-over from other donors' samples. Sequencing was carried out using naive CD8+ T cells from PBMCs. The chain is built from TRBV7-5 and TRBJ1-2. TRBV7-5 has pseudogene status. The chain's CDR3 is CVRSPYPLQCRQTRTAVANYGYTF. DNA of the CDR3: TGTGTCAGAAGCCCTTACCCTTTACAATGTAGGCAGACCAGAACTGCAGTAGCTAACTATGGCTACACCTTC.